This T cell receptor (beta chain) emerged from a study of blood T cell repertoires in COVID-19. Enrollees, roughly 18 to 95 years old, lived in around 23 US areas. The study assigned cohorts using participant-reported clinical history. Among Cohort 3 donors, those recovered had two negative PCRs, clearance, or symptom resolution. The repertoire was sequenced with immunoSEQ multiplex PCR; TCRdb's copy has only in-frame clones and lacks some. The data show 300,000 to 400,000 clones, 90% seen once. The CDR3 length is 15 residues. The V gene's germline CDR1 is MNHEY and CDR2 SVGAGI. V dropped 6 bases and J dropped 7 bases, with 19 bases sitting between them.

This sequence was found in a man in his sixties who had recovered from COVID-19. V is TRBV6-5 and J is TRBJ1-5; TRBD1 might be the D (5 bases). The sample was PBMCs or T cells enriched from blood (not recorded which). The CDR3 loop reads CASSKSPGQRQPQHF. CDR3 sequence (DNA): TGTGCCAGCAGCAAAAGCCCAGGGCAGCGACAGCCCCAGCATTTT.